This T cell receptor beta chain was captured in a study of identical twins. General study points: Fewer insertions marked abundant cord blood beta clonotypes; young adult naive trended weakly, memory not at all.

A universal primer site arose from template switching, and cDNA bore unique molecular identifiers. TCRdb reanalysed the 5' RACE reads using MiXCR and keeps one entry per CDR3 protein. The sample lists some 210,000 distinct CDR3 sequences, approximately 15% occurring once. The sample holds a few counts of this clonotype. Antigen unknown. Germline-derived CDR1 and CDR2 are MNHEY and SVGEGT. The CDR3 has 11 amino acids. These data also formed part of another study, on T cells expressing NK-cell markers. As that report states: Researchers report these clonotypes also headed the CD3+CD56-NKG2C+ fraction in a few donors.

The genes are TRBV6-2 or TRBV6-3 and TRBJ1-2; D is uncertain. The sequence was obtained from a woman aged 18 to 35 in good health. The specimen was CD8+ T cells sorted from blood. The CDR3 here is CATEADYGYTF. The CDR3 DNA follows: TGTGCTACAGAAGCGGACTATGGCTACACCTTC.